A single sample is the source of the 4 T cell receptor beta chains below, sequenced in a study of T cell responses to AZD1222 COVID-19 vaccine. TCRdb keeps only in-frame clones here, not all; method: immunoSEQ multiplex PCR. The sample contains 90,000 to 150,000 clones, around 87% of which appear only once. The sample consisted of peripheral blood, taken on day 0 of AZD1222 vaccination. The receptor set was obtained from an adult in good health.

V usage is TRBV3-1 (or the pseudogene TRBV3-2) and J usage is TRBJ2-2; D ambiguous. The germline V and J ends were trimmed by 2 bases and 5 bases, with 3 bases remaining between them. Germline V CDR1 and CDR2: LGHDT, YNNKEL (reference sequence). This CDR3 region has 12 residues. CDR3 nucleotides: TGTGCCAGCAGCCAACGTACCGGGGAGCTGTTTTTT. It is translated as CASSQRTGELFF.

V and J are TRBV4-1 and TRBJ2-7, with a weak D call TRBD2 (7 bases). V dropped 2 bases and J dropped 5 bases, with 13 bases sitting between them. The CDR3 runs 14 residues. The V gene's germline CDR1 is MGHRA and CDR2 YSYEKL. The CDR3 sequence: CASSQWSGTNEQYF. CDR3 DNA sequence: TGCGCCAGCAGCCAATGGAGCGGGACAAACGAGCAGTACTTC.

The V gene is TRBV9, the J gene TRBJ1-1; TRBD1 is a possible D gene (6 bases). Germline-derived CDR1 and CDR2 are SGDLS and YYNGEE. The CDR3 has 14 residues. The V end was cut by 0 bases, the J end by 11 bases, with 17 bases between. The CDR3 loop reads CASSVGVRGAPAFF. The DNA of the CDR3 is TGTGCCAGCAGCGTAGGGGTTAGGGGGGCTCCGGCTTTCTTT.

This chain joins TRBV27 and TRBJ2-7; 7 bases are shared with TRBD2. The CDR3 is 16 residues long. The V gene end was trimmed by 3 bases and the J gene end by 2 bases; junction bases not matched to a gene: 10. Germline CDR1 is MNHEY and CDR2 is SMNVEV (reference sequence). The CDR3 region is CASSLRLADGAYEQYF. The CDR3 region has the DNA TGTGCCAGCAGTTTGCGGCTAGCGGATGGGGCCTACGAGCAGTACTTC.